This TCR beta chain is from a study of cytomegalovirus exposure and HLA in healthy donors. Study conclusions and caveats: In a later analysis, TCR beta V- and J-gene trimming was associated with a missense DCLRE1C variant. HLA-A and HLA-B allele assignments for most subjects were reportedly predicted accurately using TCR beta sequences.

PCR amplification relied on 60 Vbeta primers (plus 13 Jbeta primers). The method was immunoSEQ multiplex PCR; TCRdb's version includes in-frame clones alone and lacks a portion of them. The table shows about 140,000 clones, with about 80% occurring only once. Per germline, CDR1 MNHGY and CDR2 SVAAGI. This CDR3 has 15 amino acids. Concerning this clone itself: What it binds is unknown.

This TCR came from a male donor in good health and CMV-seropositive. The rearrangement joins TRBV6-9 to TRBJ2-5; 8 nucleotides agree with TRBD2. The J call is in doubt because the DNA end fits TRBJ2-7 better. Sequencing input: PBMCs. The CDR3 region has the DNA TGTGCCAGCAGTAACAAGCGGGAGAAAACCTACGAGCAGTACTTC. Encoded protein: CASSNKREKTYEQYF.